Presented here are 8 T cell receptor beta chains from one specimen sequenced in a study of blood T cell repertoires in COVID-19. The data were produced by immunoSEQ multiplex PCR, yet TCRdb's version contains in-frame clones alone and is incomplete. Here the sample spans 100,000 to 150,000 clones, about 74% being singletons. The specimen was peripheral blood. Receptors were obtained from a man aged 80 or over with COVID-19, enrolled during active disease.

This rearrangement joins TRBV2 to TRBJ2-3; weak D call: TRBD1 (6 bases). From germline, CDR1 is SNHLY and CDR2 FYNNEI. The length of the CDR3 is 15 residues. Trimming left V 7 bases short and J 2 bases short, with 16 bases between. The CDR3 region is CASTLQGPPTDTQYF. The CDR3 DNA is TGTGCCAGCACCCTACAGGGACCCCCCACAGATACGCAGTATTTT.

This clone was recorded a few times. The CDR3 DNA reads TGTGCCAGCAGTCACGGGTGGGGGCTAGATGTCGGTAGTGAGCAGTTCTTC. Its protein is CASSHGWGLDVGSEQFF. This rearrangement joins TRBV14 to TRBJ2-1; weak D call: TRBD1 (6 bases). The CDR3 is 17 residues long. Trimming left V 6 bases short and J 9 bases short, with 27 bases between. Germline lookup yields CDR1 SGHDN and CDR2 FVKESK.

The chain uses TRBV27 and TRBJ1-1; TRBD1 matches at 8 bases. This CDR3 spans 15 amino acids. The J segment lost 4 bases and the V segment lost 6 bases, leaving 10 bases of the junction unmatched. The V gene's germline CDR1 is MNHEY and CDR2 SMNVEV (reference sequence). The CDR3 loop is CASSLSGTGLTEAFF. Here the CDR3 DNA reads TGTGCCAGCAGCCTATCCGGGACAGGACTCACTGAAGCTTTCTTT.

This clone appeared many times. The chain's CDR3 is CASSVGGNTGELFF. The DNA of the CDR3 is TGTGCCAGCAGCGTAGGAGGGAACACCGGGGAGCTGTTTTTT. V usage is TRBV9 and J usage is TRBJ2-2; D not certain. The CDR3 spans 14 residues. Germline lookup yields CDR1 SGDLS and CDR2 YYNGEE. V lost 0 bases and J lost 1, with 4 bases in between.

The chain has TRBV11-3 and TRBJ2-7; maybe TRBD2 (6 bases). Germline V lookup: CDR1 SGHNT, CDR2 YENEEA. Between the trimmed V and J ends, which lost 0 bases and 0 bases, there was a span of 15 bases. This CDR3 region has 17 residues. CDR3 coding DNA: TGTGCCAGCAGCTTAGAGAAGGGAGGACATCCCTCCTACGAGCAGTACTTC. Its protein is CASSLEKGGHPSYEQYF.

The chain carries TRBV28 and TRBJ1-1; TRBD1 agrees at 8 bases. From germline, CDR1 is MDHEN and CDR2 SYDVKM. With V trimmed by 2 bases and J by 11 bases, 7 bases remained unmatched. The CDR3 is 13 amino acids. In DNA form, the CDR3 reads TGTGCCAGCAGTTTAGGCAGGGGGCTGGACGCTTTCTTT. Translation gives CASSLGRGLDAFF.

The chain is built from TRBV4-1 and TRBJ2-1; 12 nucleotides match TRBD1. CDR1 and CDR2 from the germline V gene are MGHRA and YSYEKL. This CDR3 has 15 amino acids. Trimming took 2 bases from V and 10 from J; bases not matched to a gene: 6. CDR3 amino acids: CASSQPGQGAREQFF. The DNA for the CDR3 is TGCGCCAGCAGCCAACCGGGACAGGGGGCGAGGGAGCAGTTCTTC.

The J gene is TRBJ1-1, the V gene TRBV6-2 or TRBV6-3; D possibly corresponds to TRBD1 (6 bases). V was pared by 4 bases and J by 2 bases, with 11 bases between. Germline lookup yields CDR1 MNHEY and CDR2 SVGEGT. There are 14 residues in the CDR3. The CDR3 sequence: CASSSGQPNTEAFF. CDR3 nucleotides: TGTGCCAGCAGTTCGGGACAACCAAACACTGAAGCTTTCTTT.